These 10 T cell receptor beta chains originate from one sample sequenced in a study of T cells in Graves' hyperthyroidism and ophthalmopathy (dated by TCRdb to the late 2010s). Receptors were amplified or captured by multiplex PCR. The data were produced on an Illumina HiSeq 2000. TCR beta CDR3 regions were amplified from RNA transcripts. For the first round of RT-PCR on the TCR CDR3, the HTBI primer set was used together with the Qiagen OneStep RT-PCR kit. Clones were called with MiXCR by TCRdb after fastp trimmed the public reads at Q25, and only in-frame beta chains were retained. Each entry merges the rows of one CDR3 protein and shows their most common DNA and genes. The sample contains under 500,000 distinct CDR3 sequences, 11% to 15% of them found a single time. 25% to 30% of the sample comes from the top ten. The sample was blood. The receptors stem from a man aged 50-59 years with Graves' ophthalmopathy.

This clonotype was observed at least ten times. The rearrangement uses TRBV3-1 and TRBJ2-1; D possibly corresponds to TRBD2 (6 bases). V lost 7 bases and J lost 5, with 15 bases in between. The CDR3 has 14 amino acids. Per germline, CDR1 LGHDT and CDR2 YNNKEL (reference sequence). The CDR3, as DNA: TGTGCCAGCACCCGAGGCGGGGCTCACAATGAGCAGTTCTTC. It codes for CASTRGGAHNEQFF.

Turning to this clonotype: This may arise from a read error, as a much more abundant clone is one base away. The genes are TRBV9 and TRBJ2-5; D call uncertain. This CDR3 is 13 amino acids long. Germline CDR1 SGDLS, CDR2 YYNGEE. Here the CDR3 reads CASSGYFQGTQYF. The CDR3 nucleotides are TGTGCCAGCAGCGGCTACTTCCAAGGGACCCAGTACTTC.

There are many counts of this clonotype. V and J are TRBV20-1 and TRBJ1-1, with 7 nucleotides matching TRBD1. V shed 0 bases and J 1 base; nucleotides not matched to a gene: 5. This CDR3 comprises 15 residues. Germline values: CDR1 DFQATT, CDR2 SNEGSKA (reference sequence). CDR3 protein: CSARERGLGNTEAFF. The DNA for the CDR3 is TGCAGTGCTAGAGAGAGGGGGCTGGGGAACACTGAAGCTTTCTTT.

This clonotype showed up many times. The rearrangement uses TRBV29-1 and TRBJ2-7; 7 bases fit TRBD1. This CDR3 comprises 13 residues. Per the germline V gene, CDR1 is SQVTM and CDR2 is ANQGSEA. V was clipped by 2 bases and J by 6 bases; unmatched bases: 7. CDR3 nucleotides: TGCAGCGTTGAATCCGACAGGGAAGGCGAGCAGTACTTC. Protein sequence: CSVESDREGEQYF.

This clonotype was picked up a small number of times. The DNA of the CDR3 is TGCAGTGCTAGAGACAACCAGGGGTTCTGGGAGCAGTACTTC. Protein sequence: CSARDNQGFWEQYF. The rearrangement uses TRBV20-1 and TRBJ2-7; tentatively, D is TRBD1 (6 bases). The CDR3 spans 14 residues. V lost 0 bases and J 7 bases, leaving 16 bases between the germline ends. Germline lookup yields CDR1 DFQATT and CDR2 SNEGSKA (reference sequence).

The CDR3 reads CASSEAAIPNTGELFF. In nucleotides, the CDR3 is TGTGCCAGCAGTGAAGCGGCTATACCCAACACCGGGGAGCTGTTTTTT. The chain joins TRBV6-4 to TRBJ2-2; a possible D gene is TRBD2 (5 bases). This CDR3 is 16 amino acids long. In germline, CDR1 is MRHNA, CDR2 SNTAGT. V lost 3 bases, J lost 2 bases, and 13 bases lay in between.

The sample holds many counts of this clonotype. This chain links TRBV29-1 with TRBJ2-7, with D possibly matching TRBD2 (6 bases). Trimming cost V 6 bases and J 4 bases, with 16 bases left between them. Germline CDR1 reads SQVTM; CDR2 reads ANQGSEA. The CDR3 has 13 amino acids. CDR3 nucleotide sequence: TGCAGCGTCGTTCCATGGGGGAGGTACGAGCAGTACTTC. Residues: CSVVPWGRYEQYF.

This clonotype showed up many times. The CDR3 DNA reads TGTGCCAGCAGCTCGACTAGCACAGATACGCAGTATTTT. Encoded protein: CASSSTSTDTQYF. V is TRBV7-6 and J is TRBJ2-3; no clear D gene. From germline, CDR1 is SGHVS and CDR2 FNYEAQ. Trimming took 4 bases from V and 0 from J, leaving 5 bases between them. The CDR3 covers 13 residues.

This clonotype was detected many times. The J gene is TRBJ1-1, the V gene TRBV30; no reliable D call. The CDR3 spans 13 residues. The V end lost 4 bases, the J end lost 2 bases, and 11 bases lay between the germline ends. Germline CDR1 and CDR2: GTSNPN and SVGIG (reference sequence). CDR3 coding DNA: TGTGCCTGGAAGGCGGGCCTCAACACTGAAGCTTTCTTT. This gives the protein CAWKAGLNTEAFF. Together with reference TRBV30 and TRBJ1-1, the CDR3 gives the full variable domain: SQTIHQWPATLVQPVGSPLSLECTVEGTSNPNLYWYRQAAGRGLQLLFYSVGIGQISSEVPQNLSASRPQDRQFILSSKKLLLSDSGFYLCAWKAGLNTEAFFGQGTRLTVV.

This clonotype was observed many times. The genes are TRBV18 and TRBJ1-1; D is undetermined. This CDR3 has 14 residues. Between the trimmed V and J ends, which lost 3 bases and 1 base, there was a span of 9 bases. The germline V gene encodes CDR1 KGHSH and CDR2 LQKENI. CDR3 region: CASSPDPGNTEAFF. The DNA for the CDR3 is TGTGCCAGCTCACCCGACCCGGGGAACACTGAAGCTTTCTTT.